These T cell receptor beta chains were read from a single sample in a study of Tregs in tolerant kidney transplant recipients. The protocol was immunoSEQ multiplex PCR, while the TCRdb copy is restricted to in-frame clones and leaves out a portion. This table has 7,000 to 9,000 clones, roughly 44% appearing once. Their antigen targets remain unknown. Sequencing was performed on CD4+ T cells from blood cultured with allogeneic cells. The receptor set was obtained from a human donor in good health. Both conserved end residues are trimmed from each CDR3.

j_call v_call cdr3_aa
TRBJ2-4 TRBV7-2 ASRYGGHSGRVPPGIQY
TRBJ1-1 TRBV6-1 ASSGRAWAEAF
TRBJ2-2 TRBV5-1 ASKYRGQGTGELF
TRBJ2-5 TRBV6-6 ASSRPTARRETQY
TRBJ2-3 TRBV6-1 ASSARLAGSTDTQY
TRBJ2-2 TRBV6-6 ASQRGTNTGELF
TRBJ2-2 TRBV11-2 ASSLVMGSTGELF
TRBJ2-3 TRBV2 ASSPPDRGWGTDTQY
TRBJ2-2 TRBV5-1 ASQRGVGWELF
TRBJ2-1 TRBV6-6 ASSLDGGADEQF
TRBJ2-3 TRBV2 ASSTDTQY
TRBJ2-3 TRBV4-3 ASSQDLAGGTDTQY